The rows below give T cell receptor beta chains drawn from one sample of a study of T cell changes during pregnancy in multiple sclerosis. Sequencing was performed with immunoSEQ multiplex PCR; in TCRdb, only in-frame clones are kept and a portion is missing. This sample yields 30,000 to 40,000 clones, of which around 90% are seen a single time; 5.5% to 7.5% belongs to the top ten. The sample consisted of CD8+ T cells from peripheral blood mononuclear cells, taken in the third trimester of pregnancy. These TCRs come from a female donor with multiple sclerosis, enrolled in a pregnancy study. The CDR3 runs from the conserved cysteine through the conserved F or W. Each record gives: J gene, clone size, V gene, D gene, CDR3 DNA, CDR3 protein. D genes are given only for firm matches. Some rows have no size entry. The others give once, few or many, or a class for an expanded clone.

TRBJ2-3 . TRBV4-1 . TGCGCCAGCAGCCAAGACATGGAGGATACGCAGTATTTT CASSQDMEDTQYF
TRBJ2-1 . TRBV4-2 . TGTGCCAGCAGCCAGGACCCCGGTACGGGGGTCAATGAGCAGTTCTTC CASSQDPGTGVNEQFF
TRBJ1-3 . TRBV7-2 TRBD1 TGTGCCAGCAGCTCAAGGACAGGGGGCGCCGGAAACACCATATATTTT CASSSRTGGAGNTIYF
TRBJ2-5 . TRBV7-3 . TGTGCCAGCAGCTTAACAGGGGGCCAAGAGACCCAGTACTTC CASSLTGGQETQYF
TRBJ1-2 . TRBV6-1 TRBD1 TGTGCCAGCAGTGCCCCGGGACAGGGAGGTGGCTACACCTTC CASSAPGQGGGYTF
TRBJ2-7 . TRBV7-9 TRBD2 TGTGCCAGCAGCCACCGGACTAGCGGGGGGCTGGAGCAGTACTTC CASSHRTSGGLEQYF
TRBJ1-4 . TRBV1 . TGCACCAGCAGCTTGGGAGCAGGGGGCTATCTGGCAACTAATGAAAAACTGTTTTTT CTSSLGAGGYLATNEKLFF
TRBJ1-1 . TRBV2 . TGTGCCAGCAGTTTAAGAGTTCTGAAGGAGGCTTTCTTT CASSLRVLKEAFF
TRBJ2-3 . TRBV28 . TGTGCCAGCAGTTTCCTTAGCGGCACAGATACGCAGTATTTT CASSFLSGTDTQYF
TRBJ2-5 once TRBV28 . TGTGCCAGCTCCTATATCCCAGGGGCGGAGACCCAGTACTTC CASSYIPGAETQYF